The entry below describes one TCR beta chain. No antigen is known for it. This CDR3 is built from 14 residues. V lost 6 bases and J 5 bases, leaving 14 bases between the germline ends. Germline CDR1 MNHNY, CDR2 SVGAGI (reference sequence). Survey level was the resolution at which the v3.0 immunoSEQ assay ran. Repertoires were generated with immunoSEQ multiplex PCR, while TCRdb's copy carries only in-frame clones and drops some. The sample lists more than 25,000 clones, roughly 80% occurring once. The sample comes from a study of long-term antiretroviral therapy in people with HIV. Whole-study findings and limits: Pre-ART expanded TRB clones stayed dominant throughout, though often decreasing after ART. Post-treatment diversity went higher with ART but stayed below transplant donor controls.

The sequence was collected from a man younger than 40 with HIV. The chain has TRBV6-6 and TRBJ2-4, with D possibly being TRBD1 (5 bases). The specimen comprised unsorted PBMCs, sampled 2.1 years after starting antiretroviral therapy. Written as DNA, the CDR3 is TGTGCCAGCAGCACAAGGGGTTTGGAAAACATTCAGTACTTC. Translation: CASSTRGLENIQYF.